The clone carrying this TCR beta chain was counted a few times. Its antigen is unidentified. These data come from a study of regulatory T cells in long-lasting Graves disease. Study in general: Persistent Graves' disease required over 5 years of antithyroid drugs and positive TSH receptor antibodies.

Study observations and caveats: In persistent patients, shared public clonotypes (over 2,500) outnumbered those in new patients (nearly 1,000). No thyroid tissue was studied; the work used peripheral blood only.

Combining iRepertoire HTBI primers with Arm-PCR of CDR3 regions, the authors built TCR beta libraries. Using its own MiXCR run on the multiplex PCR reads, TCRdb lists one record per CDR3 protein. The sample records over 300,000 distinct CDR3 sequences, roughly 21% being singletons. Germline values: CDR1 MNHEY, CDR2 SVGAGI. The length of the CDR3 is 15 residues. V was shortened by 4 bases and J by 3 bases, with 10 bases between the two germline ends. Described time point: persistent/refractory GD, antithyroid drugs over 5 years with positive TRAb. The TCR library was made from RNA extracted from PBMCs. Nine milliliters of peripheral blood were taken and placed in EDTA tubes.

This rearrangement joins TRBV6-5 to TRBJ1-6, with a tentative D call TRBD1 (6 bases). This receptor was obtained from a female donor with Graves disease. Sequencing was performed on peripheral blood mononuclear cells (PBMCs), taken when the disease was refractory, from a patient treated with antithyroid drugs. The CDR3 bases are TGTGCCAGCAGTTGGCAACAGGGCTATAATTCACCCCTCCACTTT. It translates to CASSWQQGYNSPLHF.